Listed below are T cell receptor beta chains from one sample, sequenced in a study of T cells after yellow fever vaccination. In TCRdb, the 5' RACE reads were re-called with MiXCR into one record per CDR3 protein. The data hold about 58,000 distinct CDR3 sequences, with approximately 6% observed a single time. This material consisted of PBMCs, either bulk or a sorted T-cell subset (CD4+, CD8+, memory, or dextramer-sorted; not recorded which), taken on the day of the yellow fever booster vaccination. All receptors derive from a man aged 18 to 29 who received the YFV17D yellow fever vaccine. CDR3s include the opening cysteine and the closing phenylalanine or tryptophan. Where a row states a size, it is once, few, many or the class of an expanded clone; other rows omit it.

few,TRBV6-2/TRBV6-3,CASSRTGQNEQFF
many,TRBV10-3,CAIKPTSMGTEAFF
few,TRBV24-1,CATSHSGGAEDTQYF
many,TRBV7-3,CASSPQAGTGESGELFF
many,TRBV6-2/TRBV6-3,CASSTGAVETQYF
many,TRBV6-5,CASSYPPDRVNTGELFF
many,TRBV4-3,CASSQASAGGLDEQFF
-,TRBV20-1,CSARVLFNEQFF
-,TRBV28,CASSFNFGGYTTEAFF
-,TRBV21-1,CASSPRETFQTGELFF
many,TRBV28,CASSLGRVRGYTF
many,TRBV10-3,CAISDTFADTQYF
few,TRBV28,CASSLTGRAGELFF
few,TRBV7-8,CASSLVRGPPDTQYF
many,TRBV29-1,CSVDDREDTEAFF
-,TRBV9,CASSVGVSYNSPLHF
many,TRBV20-1,CSAILPPGQSWETQYF
-,TRBV11-2,CASSLLAPEQFF
many,TRBV5-1,CASSLGGASFDEQFF
few,TRBV19,CASSVRPRGGRGASTDTQYF
few,TRBV5-4,CASSFPVQGAGYGYTF
-,TRBV11-2,CASSLDIMGGEQFF
many,TRBV12-3/TRBV12-4,CASSFSREYLVITDTQYF
many,TRBV6-2/TRBV6-3,CASSYGQGETQYF
many,TRBV12-3/TRBV12-4,CASVAGEEGNSPLHF
few,TRBV12-3/TRBV12-4,CASSPFSGNTIYF
many,TRBV6-2/TRBV6-3,CASSNSRHSDF
many,TRBV6-5,CASSSWGSPNQPQHF
-,TRBV9,CASSVGTAYSPLHF
few,TRBV7-9,CASSPSYGTGGLSNQPQHF